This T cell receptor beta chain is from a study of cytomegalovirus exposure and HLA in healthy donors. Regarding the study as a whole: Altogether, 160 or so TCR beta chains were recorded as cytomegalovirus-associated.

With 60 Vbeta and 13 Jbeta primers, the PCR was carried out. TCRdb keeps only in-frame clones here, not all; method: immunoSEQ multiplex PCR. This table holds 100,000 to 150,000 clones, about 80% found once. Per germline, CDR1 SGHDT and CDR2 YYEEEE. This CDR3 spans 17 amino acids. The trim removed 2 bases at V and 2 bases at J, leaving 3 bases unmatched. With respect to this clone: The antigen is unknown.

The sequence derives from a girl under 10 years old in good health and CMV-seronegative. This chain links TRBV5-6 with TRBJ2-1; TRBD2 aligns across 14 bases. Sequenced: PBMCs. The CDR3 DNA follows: TGTGCCAGCAGCTTTCTGACTAGCGGGGGGGCCTACAATGAGCAGTTCTTC. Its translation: CASSFLTSGGAYNEQFF.